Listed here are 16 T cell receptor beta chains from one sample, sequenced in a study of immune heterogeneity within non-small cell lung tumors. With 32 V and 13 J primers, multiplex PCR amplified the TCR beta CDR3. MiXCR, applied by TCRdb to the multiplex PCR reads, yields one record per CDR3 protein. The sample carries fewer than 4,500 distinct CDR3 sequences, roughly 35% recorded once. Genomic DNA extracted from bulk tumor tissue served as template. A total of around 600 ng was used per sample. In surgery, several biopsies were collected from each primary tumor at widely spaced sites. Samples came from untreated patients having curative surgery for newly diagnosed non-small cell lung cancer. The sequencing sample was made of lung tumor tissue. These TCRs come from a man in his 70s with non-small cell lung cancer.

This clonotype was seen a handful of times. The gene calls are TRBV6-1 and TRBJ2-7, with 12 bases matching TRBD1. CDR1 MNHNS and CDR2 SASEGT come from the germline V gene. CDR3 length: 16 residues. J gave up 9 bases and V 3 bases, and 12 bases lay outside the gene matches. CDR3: CASSEVPGQGARGQYF. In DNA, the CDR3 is TGTGCCAGCAGTGAGGTTCCGGGACAGGGGGCGCGCGGGCAGTACTTC.

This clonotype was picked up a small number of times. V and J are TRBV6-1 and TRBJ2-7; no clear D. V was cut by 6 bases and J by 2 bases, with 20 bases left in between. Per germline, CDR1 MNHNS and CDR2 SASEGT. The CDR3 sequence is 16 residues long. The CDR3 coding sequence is TGTGCCAGCAGCTCAGGACGTACCTCTTCCACCTACGAGCAGTACTTC. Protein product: CASSSGRTSSTYEQYF.

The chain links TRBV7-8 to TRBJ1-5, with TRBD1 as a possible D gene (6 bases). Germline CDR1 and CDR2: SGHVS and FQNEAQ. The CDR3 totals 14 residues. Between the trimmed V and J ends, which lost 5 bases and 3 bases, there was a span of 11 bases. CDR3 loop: CASSLDRDNQPQHF. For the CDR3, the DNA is TGTGCCAGCAGCCTGGACAGAGACAATCAGCCCCAGCATTTT.

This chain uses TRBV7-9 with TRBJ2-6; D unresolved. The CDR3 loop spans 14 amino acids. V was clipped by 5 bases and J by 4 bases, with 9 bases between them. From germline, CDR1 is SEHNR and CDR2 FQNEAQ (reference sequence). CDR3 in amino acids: CASSPPLGANVLTF. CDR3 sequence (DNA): TGTGCCAGCAGCCCTCCTCTGGGGGCCAACGTCCTGACTTTC. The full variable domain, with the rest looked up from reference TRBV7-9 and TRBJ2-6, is DTGVSQNPRHKITKRGQNVTFRCDPISEHNRLYWYRQTLGQGPEFLTYFQNEAQLEKSRLLSDRFSAERPKGSFSTLEIQRTEQGDSAMYLCASSPPLGANVLTFGAGSRLTVL.

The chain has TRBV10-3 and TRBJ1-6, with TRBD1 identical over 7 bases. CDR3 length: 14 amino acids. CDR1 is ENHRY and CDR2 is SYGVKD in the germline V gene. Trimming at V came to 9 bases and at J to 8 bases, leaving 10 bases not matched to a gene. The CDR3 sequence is CAIKAGGWDSPLHF. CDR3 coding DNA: TGTGCCATTAAAGCAGGGGGATGGGATTCACCCCTCCACTTT.

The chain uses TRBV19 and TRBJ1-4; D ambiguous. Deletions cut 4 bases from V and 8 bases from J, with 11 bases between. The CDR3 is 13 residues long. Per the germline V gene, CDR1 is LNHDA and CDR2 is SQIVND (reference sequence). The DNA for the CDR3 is TGTGCCAGTAGTACCCTGCTAAACGAAAAACTGTTTTTT. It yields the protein CASSTLLNEKLFF.

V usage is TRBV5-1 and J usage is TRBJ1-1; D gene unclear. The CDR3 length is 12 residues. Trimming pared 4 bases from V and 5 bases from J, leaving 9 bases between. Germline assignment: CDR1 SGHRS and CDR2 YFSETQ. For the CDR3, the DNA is TGCGCCAGCAGCCGTGAGGGAACTGAAGCTTTCTTT. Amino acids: CASSREGTEAFF.

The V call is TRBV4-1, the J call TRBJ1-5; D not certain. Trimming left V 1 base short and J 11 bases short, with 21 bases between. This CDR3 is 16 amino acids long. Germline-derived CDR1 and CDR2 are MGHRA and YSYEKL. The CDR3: CASSQGADHQIPAQHF. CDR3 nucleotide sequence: TGCGCCAGCAGCCAAGGGGCAGACCACCAAATCCCAGCCCAGCATTTT.

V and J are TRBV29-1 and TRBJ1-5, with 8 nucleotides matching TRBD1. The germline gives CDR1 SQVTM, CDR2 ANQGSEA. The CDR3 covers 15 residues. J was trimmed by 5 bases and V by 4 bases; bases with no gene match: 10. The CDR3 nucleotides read TGCAGCGTTGGGGGGACAGGTTCACGCGATCAGCCCCAGCATTTT. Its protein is CSVGGTGSRDQPQHF. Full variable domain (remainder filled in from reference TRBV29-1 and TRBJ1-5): SAVISQKPSRDICQRGTSLTIQCQVDSQVTMMFWYRQQPGQSLTLIATANQGSEATYESGFVIDKFPISRPNLTFSTLTVSNMSPEDSSIYLCSVGGTGSRDQPQHFGDGTRLSIL.

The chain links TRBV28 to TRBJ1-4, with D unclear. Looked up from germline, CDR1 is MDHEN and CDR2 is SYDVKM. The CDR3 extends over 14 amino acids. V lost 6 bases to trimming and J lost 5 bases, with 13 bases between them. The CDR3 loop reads CASSTTALNEKLFF. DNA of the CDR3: TGTGCCAGCAGCACAACCGCCCTAAATGAAAAACTGTTTTTT.

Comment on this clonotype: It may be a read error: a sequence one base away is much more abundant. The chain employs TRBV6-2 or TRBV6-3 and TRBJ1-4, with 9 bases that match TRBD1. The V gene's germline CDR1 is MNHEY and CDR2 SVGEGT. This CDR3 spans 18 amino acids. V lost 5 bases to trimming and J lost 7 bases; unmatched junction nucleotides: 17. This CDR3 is CASSGVGGNRGRGEKLFF. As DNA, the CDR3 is TGTGCCAGCAGTGGAGTGGGGGGCAACAGGGGGCGCGGTGAAAAACTGTTTTTT.

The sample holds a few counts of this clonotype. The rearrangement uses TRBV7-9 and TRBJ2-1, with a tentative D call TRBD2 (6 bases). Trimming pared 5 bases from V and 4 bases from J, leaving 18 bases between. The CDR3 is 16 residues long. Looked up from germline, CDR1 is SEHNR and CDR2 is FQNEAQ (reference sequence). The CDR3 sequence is CASSPPASDKYNEQFF. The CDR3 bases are TGTGCCAGCAGCCCCCCCGCTAGCGACAAGTACAATGAGCAGTTCTTC.

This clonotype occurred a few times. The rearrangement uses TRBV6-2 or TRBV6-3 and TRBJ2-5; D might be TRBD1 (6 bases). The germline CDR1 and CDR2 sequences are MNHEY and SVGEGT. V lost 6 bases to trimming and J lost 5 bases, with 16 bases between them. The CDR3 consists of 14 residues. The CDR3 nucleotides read TGTGCCAGCAGCCCAACAGGGTCGCCGGAGACCCAGTACTTC. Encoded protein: CASSPTGSPETQYF.

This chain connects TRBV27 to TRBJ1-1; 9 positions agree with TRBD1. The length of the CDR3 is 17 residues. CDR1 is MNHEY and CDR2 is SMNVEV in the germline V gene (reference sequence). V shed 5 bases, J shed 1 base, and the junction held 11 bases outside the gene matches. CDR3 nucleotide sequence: TGTGCCAGCAGTCCGATCACAGGGGGCGTCCGGAACACTGAAGCTTTCTTT. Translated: CASSPITGGVRNTEAFF.

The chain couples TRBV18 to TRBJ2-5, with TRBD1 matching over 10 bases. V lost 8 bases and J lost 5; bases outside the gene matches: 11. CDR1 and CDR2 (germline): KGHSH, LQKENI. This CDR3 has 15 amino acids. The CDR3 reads CASTPGTGDMETQYF. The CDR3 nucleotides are TGTGCCAGCACGCCAGGGACAGGGGACATGGAGACCCAGTACTTC.

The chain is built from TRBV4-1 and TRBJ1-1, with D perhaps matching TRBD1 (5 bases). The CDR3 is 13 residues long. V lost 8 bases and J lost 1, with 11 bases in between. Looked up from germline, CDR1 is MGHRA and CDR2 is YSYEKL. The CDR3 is CASQRGENTEAFF. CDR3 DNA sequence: TGCGCCAGCCAACGAGGGGAGAACACTGAAGCTTTCTTT.